This TCR beta chain was observed in a study of T-cell reconstitution after alpha-beta-depleted transplantation in children. The study, taken as a whole, reports: Counts and diversity of T cells one year after transplant came mostly from newly produced T cells. The high TCRbeta diversity at day 60 in some patients came from surviving recipient T cells and thymic progenitors.

The library targeted TCRbeta and was prepared with unique molecular identifiers. TCRdb itself ran the PCR reads through MiXCR, one entry per CDR3 protein. This sample carries around 100,000 distinct CDR3 sequences, 10% of them seen once, and the ten largest clones take 30% to 35%. V trimming: 4 bases; J trimming: 5 bases; junction bases outside the gene matches: 6. The CDR3 runs to 15 residues. CDR1 and CDR2 (germline): SGHRS, YFSETQ. There are a few counts of this clonotype. The antigen is unknown. The TCR originated in a boy younger than 10 with acute lymphoblastic leukemia, due to receive a stem cell transplant. The rearrangement links TRBV5-1 to TRBJ1-6; TRBD1 aligns across 7 bases. The starting material was PBMCs, obtained before TCRalphabeta/CD19-depleted stem cell transplant. The chain's CDR3 is CASSLAGTDNSPLHF. DNA for the CDR3: TGCGCCAGCAGCCTAGCCGGGACAGATAATTCACCCCTCCACTTT.